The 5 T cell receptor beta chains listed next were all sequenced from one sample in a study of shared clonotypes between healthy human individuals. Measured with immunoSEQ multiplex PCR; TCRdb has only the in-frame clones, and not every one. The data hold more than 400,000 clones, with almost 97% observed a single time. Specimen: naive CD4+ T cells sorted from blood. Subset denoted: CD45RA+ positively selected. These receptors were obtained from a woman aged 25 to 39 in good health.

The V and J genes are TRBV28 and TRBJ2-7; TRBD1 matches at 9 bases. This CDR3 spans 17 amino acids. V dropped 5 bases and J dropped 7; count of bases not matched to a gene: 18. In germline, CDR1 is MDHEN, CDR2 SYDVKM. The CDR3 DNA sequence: TGTGCCAGCAGTCCCCAACGGACCCGGGACAGGGTAGGAGAGCAGTACTTC. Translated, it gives CASSPQRTRDRVGEQYF.

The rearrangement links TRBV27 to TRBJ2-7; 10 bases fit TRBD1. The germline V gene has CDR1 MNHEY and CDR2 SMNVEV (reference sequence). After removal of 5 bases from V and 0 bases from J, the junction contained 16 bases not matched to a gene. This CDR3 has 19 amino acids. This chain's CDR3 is CASSRIAGQGNPYSYEQYF. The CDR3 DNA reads TGTGCCAGCAGTCGAATTGCGGGACAGGGGAATCCCTACTCCTACGAGCAGTACTTC.

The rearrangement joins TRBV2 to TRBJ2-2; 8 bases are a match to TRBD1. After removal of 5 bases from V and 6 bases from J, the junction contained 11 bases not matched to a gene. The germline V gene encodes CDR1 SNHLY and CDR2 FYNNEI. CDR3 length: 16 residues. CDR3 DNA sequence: TGTGCCAGCAGTTTCCGAGGGAAACAGGGGGCCGGGGAGCTGTTTTTT. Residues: CASSFRGKQGAGELFF.

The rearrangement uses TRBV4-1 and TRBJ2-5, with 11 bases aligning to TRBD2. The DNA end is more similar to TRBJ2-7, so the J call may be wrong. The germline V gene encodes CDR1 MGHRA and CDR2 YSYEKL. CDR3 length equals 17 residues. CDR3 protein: CASSQDNGLAGGYEQYF. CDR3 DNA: TGCGCCAGCAGCCAAGATAATGGGCTAGCGGGAGGCTACGAGCAGTACTTC.

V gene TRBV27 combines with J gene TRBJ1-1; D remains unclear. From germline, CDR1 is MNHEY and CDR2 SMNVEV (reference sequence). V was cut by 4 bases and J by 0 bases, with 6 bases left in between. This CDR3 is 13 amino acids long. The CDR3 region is CASSWRVNTEAFF. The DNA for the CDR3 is TGTGCCAGCAGTTGGAGGGTGAACACTGAAGCTTTCTTT.